This passage covers 10 T cell receptor beta chains from one sample sequenced in a study of T-cell reconstitution after alpha-beta-depleted transplantation in children (dated by TCRdb to the mid-2010s). The library was obtained by PCR. Sequencing was performed on an Illumina HiSeq 2500. To normalize quantification of the TCRbeta repertoire, the TCR libraries were built with molecular barcoding that relied on unique molecular identifiers. The public reads were run again by TCRdb, first through fastp at Q25 and then through MiXCR, and only productive beta chains were kept. Each entry is one CDR3 protein sequence, shown with its most common DNA and genes. This sample lists 240,000 or so distinct CDR3 sequences; 12% were detected once. Together, the top ten hold around 2.5% of the sample. The sample in question was PBMCs from the stem cell graft donor, obtained from the stem cell graft. These receptors all come from a human donor who donated a stem cell graft to a child with acute lymphoblastic leukemia.

This clonotype was counted between two and nine times. The chain's CDR3 is CASSGGLAGSYNEQFF. In DNA form, the CDR3 reads TGTGCCAGCAGCGGGGGACTAGCGGGCTCCTACAATGAGCAGTTCTTC. This sequence joins TRBV7-3 and TRBJ2-1; 12 bases are a match to TRBD2. V shed 5 bases, J shed 0 bases, and the junction held 2 bases outside the gene matches. This CDR3 is built from 16 residues. From germline, CDR1 is SGHTA and CDR2 FQGTGA.

The table lists this clonotype with many counts. The V call is TRBV29-1, the J call TRBJ2-1; D unclear. Germline V gene sequence: CDR1 SQVTM, CDR2 ANQGSEA. V was pared by 1 base and J by 2 bases, with 18 bases between. The CDR3 loop spans 17 amino acids. The CDR3 nucleotides are TGCAGCGTTGAAGTCGGTAAGAGAGTAGCCACCTACAATGAGCAGTTCTTC. Translation: CSVEVGKRVATYNEQFF.

This clonotype was seen many times. This rearrangement joins TRBV7-2 to TRBJ2-3; 10 bases map to TRBD2. Germline V gives CDR1 SGHTA, CDR2 FQGNSA. The CDR3 sequence is 16 residues long. With V trimmed by 5 bases and J by 1 base, 6 bases remained unmatched. CDR3 amino acids: CASSGSSGGGTDTQYF. Here the CDR3 DNA reads TGTGCCAGCAGCGGGTCTAGCGGGGGTGGCACAGATACGCAGTATTTT.

The chain has TRBV4-3 and TRBJ1-3, with TRBD1 matching 8 bases. Germline V gene sequence: CDR1 LGHNA, CDR2 YSLEER. J was trimmed by 4 bases and V by 0 bases; bases with no gene match: 8. The CDR3 spans 17 residues. CDR3 nucleotides: TGCGCCAGCAGCCAAGATATTCAGGACAGGGCAGGAAACACCATATATTTT. Protein sequence: CASSQDIQDRAGNTIYF.

This clonotype appeared many times. This rearrangement joins TRBV5-5 to TRBJ2-7; no definite D call. CDR1 is SGHKS, CDR2 YYEKEE, per germline (reference sequence). This CDR3 comprises 15 residues. V lost 4 bases and J 2 bases, leaving 16 bases between the germline ends. The CDR3 DNA reads as TGTGCCAGCAGCAAAAGTGAGTCCACAACCTACGAGCAGTACTTC. It encodes CASSKSESTTYEQYF.

This chain joins TRBV20-1 and TRBJ2-7; maybe TRBD1 (6 bases). The CDR3 loop spans 14 amino acids. With 2 bases removed from V and 0 bases from J, the gap between germline ends came to 11 bases. Germline CDR1 reads DFQATT; CDR2 reads SNEGSKA (reference sequence). CDR3 region: CSARSTGTSYEQYF. The CDR3 DNA reads TGCAGTGCTAGAAGCACAGGGACCTCCTACGAGCAGTACTTC.

This clonotype was counted ten times or more. The chain combines TRBV5-1 with TRBJ2-7, with D perhaps TRBD2 (6 bases). Trimming took 3 bases from V and 3 from J, leaving 16 bases between them. In germline, CDR1 is SGHRS, CDR2 YFSETQ. The CDR3 runs to 15 residues. The CDR3 is CASSSTGVGGYEQYF. The CDR3 nucleotides are TGCGCCAGCAGCTCGACGGGGGTCGGAGGCTACGAGCAGTACTTC. Full variable domain (remainder filled in from reference TRBV5-1 and TRBJ2-7): KAGVTQTPRYLIKTRGQQVTLSCSPISGHRSVSWYQQTPGQGLQFLFEYFSETQRNKGNFPGRFSGRQFSNSRSEMNVSTLELGDSALYLCASSSTGVGGYEQYFGPGTRLTVT.

This clonotype was found many times. The chain recombines TRBV29-1 with TRBJ2-3, with 7 bases identical to TRBD1. CDR3 length equals 13 residues. The ends lost 7 bases at V and 2 bases at J; junction bases unmatched: 6. Germline V gives CDR1 SQVTM, CDR2 ANQGSEA. CDR3 region: CSGQGENTDTQYF. The CDR3 bases are TGCAGCGGACAGGGAGAAAACACAGATACGCAGTATTTT.

There are many counts of this clonotype. The gene calls are TRBV20-1 and TRBJ2-7, with 13 bases fitting TRBD2. The germline gives CDR1 DFQATT, CDR2 SNEGSKA (reference sequence). The J segment lost 1 base and the V segment lost 0 bases, leaving 0 bases of the junction unmatched. The CDR3 has 15 residues. CDR3 region: CSARELAGGSYEQYF. Here the CDR3 DNA reads TGCAGTGCTAGAGAACTAGCGGGAGGGTCCTACGAGCAGTACTTC.

This clonotype was picked up many times. The rearrangement uses TRBV12-3 or TRBV12-4 and TRBJ2-4, with D hard to call. The CDR3 is made up of 13 amino acids. V was cut by 5 bases and J by 4 bases, with 9 bases left in between. The CDR3 reads CASSHPLKNIQYF. DNA for the CDR3: TGTGCCAGCAGTCACCCACTTAAAAACATTCAGTACTTC.